A selection of T cell receptor beta chains follows, all from one sample in a study of blood T cell repertoires in COVID-19. Repertoires were generated with immunoSEQ multiplex PCR, while TCRdb's copy carries only in-frame clones and drops some. The data contain 200,000 to 300,000 clones, roughly 91% of them singletons. Sequencing input: PBMCs or T cells enriched from blood (not recorded which). The receptors derive from a man aged 35 to 55 who had recovered from COVID-19. Both conserved end residues are part of each CDR3. The D gene is left open where the match is weak. Only part of the rows carry a size: once, few, many, or a class if the clone is expanded.

>TRBJ1-2|NA|TRBV7-8|NA
TGTGCCAGCAGCTCCCGGACAGATACCTATGGCTACACCTTC
CASSSRTDTYGYTF
>TRBJ2-3|NA|TRBV4-1|once
TGCGCCAGCAGCCAAGAGTACACAGATACGCAGTATTTT
CASSQEYTDTQYF
>TRBJ2-2|TRBD2|TRBV7-6|NA
TGTGCCAGCAGCTTCCCCTTCTGGCCTAGCGGGGATACGAACACCGGGGAGCTGTTTTTT
CASSFPFWPSGDTNTGELFF
>TRBJ1-1|NA|TRBV6-2/TRBV6-3|NA
TGTGCCAGCAGTTACATGGGTGGGGACACCGTTGCGAACACTGAAGCTTTCTTT
CASSYMGGDTVANTEAFF
>TRBJ2-7|TRBD2|TRBV3-1/TRBV3-2|NA
TGTGCCAGCAACCAGCCGCGCGGACTAGCGGGAGTTAGGTCCTACGAGCAGTACTTC
CASNQPRGLAGVRSYEQYF
>TRBJ2-3|NA|TRBV7-3|NA
TGTGCCAGCAGCTCAGGCCAGACAGGACCAGATACGCAGTATTTT
CASSSGQTGPDTQYF
>TRBJ1-4|NA|TRBV7-9|NA
TGTGCCAGCAGCTTAGATCCAGGGCACTCTGAAAAACTGTTTTTT
CASSLDPGHSEKLFF
>TRBJ1-2|TRBD1|TRBV5-4|NA
TGTGCCAGCAGCTCGCCGGGACAGGACTCAACTAACTATGGCTACACCTTC
CASSSPGQDSTNYGYTF
>TRBJ1-2|NA|TRBV10-2|NA
TGCGCCAGCAGCACGACAGGTGACTGGTATGGCTACACCTTC
CASSTTGDWYGYTF
>TRBJ1-2|TRBD1|TRBV5-4|NA
TGTGCCAGCCTACACCGACAGGGGGCGCGTCGCTATGGCTACACCTTC
CASLHRQGARRYGYTF
>TRBJ2-2|NA|TRBV11-2|NA
TGTGCCAGCAGCTTCGGTCAGGCATTGAACACCGGGGAGCTGTTTTTT
CASSFGQALNTGELFF
>TRBJ1-2|TRBD1|TRBV29-1|NA
TGCAGCGTTGAGGACAGGGTCTATGGCTACACCTTC
CSVEDRVYGYTF
>TRBJ1-6|NA|TRBV6-5|NA
TGTGCCAGCCGGGACAATAATTCACCCCTCCACTTT
CASRDNNSPLHF
>TRBJ1-2|NA|TRBV28|NA
TGTGCCAGCAGTTACCTCCTTGGAGCTAACTATGGCTACACCTTC
CASSYLLGANYGYTF
>TRBJ2-3|NA|TRBV9|NA
TGTGCCAGCAGCGTTGTCGGTGGAGCTAGCACAGATACGCAGTATTTT
CASSVVGGASTDTQYF
>TRBJ2-1|NA|TRBV27|NA
TGTGCCAGCAGTCTGCTAGCGCAATACAATGAGCAGTTCTTC
CASSLLAQYNEQFF
>TRBJ2-5|NA|TRBV7-2|NA
TGTGCCAGCAGCCCCACCTCCCCCGGGTTTGGCCAAGAGACCCAGTACTTC
CASSPTSPGFGQETQYF
>TRBJ2-1|TRBD2|TRBV7-2|NA
TGTGCCAGCAGCCTGAGGACTAGCGGGAGCTATGAGCAGTTCTTC
CASSLRTSGSYEQFF
>TRBJ2-5|TRBD2|TRBV4-2|NA
TGTGCCAGCAGCCAAGTACTAGCGGGGGGGGCTCAGGAGACCCAGTACTTC
CASSQVLAGGAQETQYF
>TRBJ2-7|TRBD1|TRBV19|NA
TGTGCCAGTAGTCCCTCCGGGACAGGGGGCTTCTACGAGCAGTACTTC
CASSPSGTGGFYEQYF
>TRBJ2-7|NA|TRBV11-3|NA
TGTGCCAGCAGCTTCGTCCTCTACGAGCAGTACTTC
CASSFVLYEQYF
>TRBJ2-7|TRBD2|TRBV7-8|NA
TGTGCCAGCAGCTTAGAGGGCGGGAGCTCCTACGAGCAGTACTTC
CASSLEGGSSYEQYF
>TRBJ1-4|NA|TRBV30|few
TGTGCCTGGAGTGGCAGGGTGGAAAAACTGTTTTTT
CAWSGRVEKLFF
>TRBJ1-5|NA|TRBV7-8|NA
TGTGCCAGCAGCTTAAAAGGTATGGCCAGGCAGGCCAATCAGCCCCAGCATTTT
CASSLKGMARQANQPQHF
>TRBJ2-3|NA|TRBV3-1/TRBV3-2|once
TGTGCCAGCAGCCAAGGGAGAGGGTTGACAGATACGCAGTATTTT
CASSQGRGLTDTQYF
>TRBJ1-2|TRBD1|TRBV7-9|NA
TGTGCCAGCAGCGATACCGGGACAGGGAACGATGGCTACACCTTC
CASSDTGTGNDGYTF
>TRBJ2-7|TRBD1|TRBV19|NA
TGTGCCAGTAGTCCCCCCAGGGGACAGCAAAGCTCCTACGAGCAGTACTTC
CASSPPRGQQSSYEQYF
>TRBJ2-3|TRBD1|TRBV2|NA
TGTGCCAGCAGTACCATGGTGAACAGGGGAGACACAGATACGCAGTATTTT
CASSTMVNRGDTDTQYF
>TRBJ1-1|NA|TRBV6-6|NA
TGTGCCAGCAGTTCGGGGGGGGTGAACACTGAAGCTTTCTTT
CASSSGGVNTEAFF
>TRBJ2-7|TRBD1|TRBV18|NA
TGTGCCAGCTCACCAAACATCTCAGGGGGCGGCATAAACTCCTACGAGCAGTACTTC
CASSPNISGGGINSYEQYF
>TRBJ2-5|NA|TRBV5-1|NA
TGCGCCAGCAGCAAAGTCCTGGGGCTAGAGACCCAGTACTTC
CASSKVLGLETQYF
>TRBJ2-7|NA|TRBV3-1/TRBV3-2|NA
TGTGCCAGCAGCCAGGGGGGGGCGCCACTCTACGAGCAGTACTTC
CASSQGGAPLYEQYF
>TRBJ1-1|NA|TRBV14|NA
TGTGCCAGCAGCCCCTCTGGGACAAGAAACACTGAAGCTTTCTTT
CASSPSGTRNTEAFF
>TRBJ1-4|TRBD1|TRBV11-2|once
TGTGCCAGCAGCTTAGTCGGGACAGAGAATGAAAAACTGTTTTTT
CASSLVGTENEKLFF
>TRBJ2-3|NA|TRBV11-2|NA
TGTGCCAGCAGCCTCAGGGGAGATAGCACAGATACGCAGTATTTT
CASSLRGDSTDTQYF
>TRBJ2-5|TRBD1|TRBV6-5|NA
TGTGCCAGCAGTACAGGACAGGGGGGGCAAGAGACCCAGTACTTC
CASSTGQGGQETQYF
>TRBJ2-5|NA|TRBV5-1|NA
TGCGCCAGCAGCTTGGGGGGGCGAGAGACCCAGTACTTC
CASSLGGRETQYF
>TRBJ2-1|TRBD2|TRBV5-1|few
TGCGCCAGCAGCTTCCCGGGGGGGCAAAATGAGCAGTTCTTC
CASSFPGGQNEQFF
>TRBJ1-5|NA|TRBV2|NA
TGTGCCAGCACTGTGGACACCTCAGTGAATCAGCCCCAGCATTTT
CASTVDTSVNQPQHF
>TRBJ2-3|NA|TRBV19|NA
TGTGCCAGTAGTCACGCCAGGGGAGACACAGATACGCAGTATTTT
CASSHARGDTDTQYF
>TRBJ2-1|NA|TRBV9|NA
TGTGCCAGCGGTATATTTGGGGGGAATGAGCAGTTCTTC
CASGIFGGNEQFF
>TRBJ1-5|NA|TRBV2|NA
TGTGCCAGCAGATGGCAGGGAAATAGCAATCAGCCCCAGCATTTT
CASRWQGNSNQPQHF
>TRBJ2-3|TRBD2|TRBV3-1/TRBV3-2|NA
TGTGCCAGCAGCCCTTGGACTAGCGGGAGCGTAAATACGCAGTATTTT
CASSPWTSGSVNTQYF
>TRBJ2-4|NA|TRBV28|NA
TGTGCCAGCAGTTTATCCACAGGGTTAATCAAGGGCATTCAGTACTTC
CASSLSTGLIKGIQYF
>TRBJ2-1|TRBD1|TRBV7-6|NA
TGTGCCAGCAGCGACGACAGGGGGCAGTTCTTC
CASSDDRGQFF
>TRBJ2-2|TRBD1|TRBV9|NA
TGTGCCAGCAGCGGGAAGACTCCGGGACAGGGGATCCAGAACACCGGGGAGCTGTTTTTT
CASSGKTPGQGIQNTGELFF
>TRBJ2-7|TRBD2|TRBV28|once
TGTGCCAGCAGTTCGCGACTAGCGGGGGGGCCTTACGAGCAGTACTTC
CASSSRLAGGPYEQYF
>TRBJ2-5|TRBD1|TRBV9|NA
TGTGCCAGCAGCGTAACAGGGGGCTCCAGGTCTCAAGAGACCCAGTACTTC
CASSVTGGSRSQETQYF
>TRBJ1-6|NA|TRBV28|NA
TGTGCCAGCAGGCGCAGGGATTCACCCCTCCACTTT
CASRRRDSPLHF
>TRBJ2-7|NA|TRBV7-9|once
TGTGCCAGCACGGTCCAAGGGGGGGTTTCCTACGAGCAGTACTTC
CASTVQGGVSYEQYF
>TRBJ2-1|NA|TRBV10-3|once
TGTGCCATCGGGAGGGGGGGTTCCTACAATGAGCAGTTCTTC
CAIGRGGSYNEQFF
>TRBJ2-1|TRBD2|TRBV15|once
TGTGCCACCAGCACGACGGGACTAGCGGGAGGCACCTACAATGAGCAGTTCTTC
CATSTTGLAGGTYNEQFF
>TRBJ1-5|NA|TRBV2|NA
TGTGCCAGCAGTGAAGCTTGGGCTGTCCCCCAGCATTTT
CASSEAWAVPQHF